The next 16 T cell receptor beta chains were all read from a single sample in a study of CD8+ T cells in alopecia areata. Time point noted: mouse skin 3 weeks after grafting. After isolation, RNA underwent reverse transcription to generate cDNA as the sequencing template. Sequenced by immunoSEQ multiplex PCR; TCRdb stores in-frame clones only, minus some. This repertoire lists about 3,000 clones without singletons; roughly a tenth sits in the top ten. The starting material was skin, obtained at week 3. The origin of the receptors is a C3H/HeJ mouse with alopecia areata. Strain haplotype (MHC): H2-k.

This clone is labeled as medium-sized. Gene names are the mouse ones. The DNA ends 4 residues before the CDR3 does, and the rest of the CDR3 is filled in from the germline J gene. The genes are TRBV13-1 and TRBJ2-4, with TRBD2 identical over 11 bases. This CDR3 has 15 amino acids. Germline assignment: CDR1 NSHNY and CDR2 SYGAGN. The J segment lost 3 bases and the V segment lost 2 bases, leaving 2 bases of the junction unmatched. This CDR3 is CASSEGLGGQNTLYF. The sequenced part of the CDR3 DNA is TGTGCCAGCAGTGAAGGACTGGGGGGCCAAAAC.

This clone is medium-sized (0.01 to 0.1%) by share. Any gene name here is a mouse gene name. The CDR3 end lies 4 residues beyond the end of the read and is filled in from the germline J gene. The chain links TRBV13-1 to TRBJ2-7; 12 bases fit TRBD2. There are 14 residues in the CDR3. Germline CDR1 is NSHNY and CDR2 is SYGAGN. Incomplete CDR3 DNA: TGTGCCAGCAGCCGCGGACTGGGGGGGTAT. Translation gives CASSRGLGGY. The CDR3 in its entirety is CASSRGLGGYEQYF.

This clone was recorded at least ten times. Mouse names are used for the genes. The CDR3 end is not reached by the read, which stops 4 residues before it; the germline J gene fills it in. V and J are TRBV13-1 and TRBJ2-1; 10 bases are a match to TRBD2. This CDR3 has 16 residues. Germline trimming cut 2 bases from V and 3 bases from J; bases unmatched to any gene: 5. Germline V gene data show CDR1 as NSHNY and CDR2 as SYGAGN. The CDR3 sequence: CASSEPGLGAYAEQFF. CDR3 bases read: TGTGCCAGCAGTGAGCCCGGACTGGGGGCCTATGCT.

Many counts were recorded for this clone. The gene symbols are mouse symbols. The DNA ends 4 residues before the CDR3 does, and the rest of the CDR3 is filled in from the germline J gene. The chain is built from TRBV13-2 and TRBJ2-1, with D unresolved. Trimming left V 2 bases short and J 3 bases short, with 6 bases between. The CDR3 runs to 13 residues. The germline V gene encodes CDR1 NNHNN and CDR2 SYGAGS (reference sequence). The DNA read from the CDR3 is TGTGCCAGCGGTGACAGGTTCTATGCT. It is translated as CASGDRFYA. The CDR3 as a whole reads CASGDRFYAEQFF.

This clone is medium-sized by share. Gene names are the mouse ones. The read terminates 4 residues ahead of where the CDR3 ends, so the germline J gene completes it. The chain recombines TRBV1 with TRBJ2-7; D is unresolved. Germline CDR1 reads NSQYPW; CDR2 reads LRSPGD (reference sequence). The CDR3 has 13 amino acids. The DNA read from the CDR3 is TGCACCTGCAGTGCAGATGCTGGATAT. Translation gives CTCSADAGY. The CDR3 reads in full as CTCSADAGYEQYF.

This clone is labeled medium-sized. Genes and germline are mouse. The DNA ends 4 residues before the CDR3 does, and the rest of the CDR3 is filled in from the germline J gene. The rearrangement joins TRBV1 to TRBJ2-5; TRBD2 matches 10 bases. The CDR3 totals 17 residues. J lost 2 bases, V lost 0 bases, and 5 bases had no gene match. CDR1 is NSQYPW, CDR2 LRSPGD, per germline (reference sequence). CDR3 DNA, as far as it was read: TGCACCTGCAGTGCAGATCTGCGACTGGGGGGCCAAGAC. Protein sequence: CTCSADLRLGGQD. The whole CDR3 protein is CTCSADLRLGGQDTQYF.

This clone is judged medium-sized. Genes and germline are mouse. The observed sequence ends 4 residues before the CDR3 terminus, with the missing tail filled in from the germline J gene. The rearrangement links TRBV17 to TRBJ2-7, with 9 positions matching TRBD1. The V gene's germline CDR1 is MNHDT and CDR2 YYDKIL. CDR3 length: 15 amino acids. This CDR3 reads CASSRELGQGDEQYF. Partial CDR3 DNA: TGTGCTAGCAGTAGAGAGTTGGGACAGGGCGAT.

At least ten counts were recorded for this clone. These gene names are mouse names. With the read ending 4 residues before the CDR3 end, the germline J gene is used to fill in that end. The chain combines TRBV5 with TRBJ2-5; TRBD1 agrees at 8 bases. Germline V CDR1 and CDR2: LGHNA, YNLKQL (reference sequence). J gave up 0 bases and V 2 bases, and 1 base lay outside the gene matches. The CDR3 spans 15 residues. The chain's CDR3 is CASSQTGGNQDTQYF. CDR3 DNA (partial): TGTGCCAGCAGCCAAACAGGGGGGAACCAAGAC.

Sample share makes this clone medium-sized. The genes are named according to mouse. From the germline J gene comes the end of the CDR3, since the read stops 4 residues before it. V gene TRBV13-1 combines with J gene TRBJ2-7, with 10 bases lining up with TRBD2. This CDR3 spans 15 amino acids. Germline CDR1 and CDR2: NSHNY and SYGAGN. Unmatched junction bases numbered 3, after V lost 3 bases and J lost 0 bases. CDR3 DNA (partial): TGTGCCAGCAGTGGCGACTGGGGGGCCTCCTAT. Its protein product is CASSGDWGASY. The whole CDR3 region reads CASSGDWGASYEQYF.

This clone was counted ten times or more. Mouse gene names apply. The CDR3 end is not reached by the read, which stops 4 residues before it; the germline J gene fills it in. V and J are TRBV1 and TRBJ2-3; D might be TRBD2 (7 bases). The V gene lost 0 bases and the J gene lost 4 bases, with 11 bases spanning the gap. The CDR3 consists of 15 residues. Per the germline V gene, CDR1 is NSQYPW and CDR2 is LRSPGD (reference sequence). The covered CDR3 bases are TGCACCTGCAGTGCAGACCGGGGGGCTACAGAA. Translating gives CTCSADRGATE. The complete CDR3 sequence is CTCSADRGATETLYF.

This clone was recorded many times. Each gene name is a mouse one. CDR3 DNA (partial): TGTGCCAGCAGCCAGGGGGCACCCTAT. The encoded protein is CASSQGAPY. The CDR3 as a whole reads CASSQGAPYEQYF. J is TRBJ2-7 and V is TRBV5, with D tentatively TRBD1 or TRBD2 (6 bases each). The read finishes 4 residues shy of the CDR3 end, and the germline J gene is used to complete it. Trimming removed 3 bases from V and 2 bases from J, with 8 bases in between. The CDR3 covers 13 residues. Germline V gene lookup returns CDR1 LGHNA and CDR2 YNLKQL (reference sequence).

This clone was recorded at least ten times. Gene names refer to mouse genes. Read coverage stops 4 residues before the CDR3 terminus; the germline J gene supplies the remainder. The chain is built from TRBV17 and TRBJ2-5; weak D call: TRBD2 (6 bases). CDR3 length equals 14 residues. The ends were cut back, 1 base at V and 1 base at J, with 6 bases in the middle. The germline gives CDR1 MNHDT, CDR2 YYDKIL. The CDR3 DNA, read in part, is TGTGCTAGCAGTAGAGCTGGGGACCAAGAC. It specifies CASSRAGDQD. The complete CDR3 reads CASSRAGDQDTQYF. The full variable domain, rest sourced from reference TRBV17 and TRBJ2-5, is DTTVKQNPRYKLARVGKPVNLICSQTMNHDTMYWYQKKPNQAPKLLLFYYDKILNREADTFEKFQSSRPNNSFCSLYIGSAGLEYSAMYLCASSRAGDQDTQYFGPGTRLLVL.

Many counts were recorded for this clone. Gene names and germline match the mouse. Coverage ceases 4 residues before the CDR3 finishes, and the germline J gene fills in the end. The rearrangement joins TRBV19 to TRBJ2-5; no clear D gene. CDR1 is FNHDT, CDR2 SITEND, per germline (reference sequence). V lost 2 bases to trimming and J lost 3 bases, with 7 bases between them. This CDR3 has 13 amino acids. The CDR3 sequence is CASSIISQDTQYF. The DNA read from the CDR3 is TGTGCCAGCAGTATCATCAGTCAAGAC.

In this sample, this clone is medium-sized. Mouse germline and gene names are used. The read ends 4 residues before the CDR3 terminus; that terminus is restored from the germline J gene. The chain employs TRBV13-3 and TRBJ2-3; possibly TRBD2 for D (5 bases). The germline V gene has CDR1 NNHDY and CDR2 SYVADS. The CDR3 has 15 residues. V was trimmed by 3 bases and J by 0 bases, leaving 11 bases between them. The DNA read from the CDR3 is TGTGCCAGCAGTGCCTGGGAGTCTAGTGCAGAA. Protein: CASSAWESSAE. In full, the CDR3 reads CASSAWESSAETLYF.

This clone was recorded many times. Gene names are the mouse ones. With the read ending 4 residues before the CDR3 end, the germline J gene is used to fill in that end. The J gene is TRBJ2-3, the V gene TRBV13-2; 10 bases map to TRBD2. The CDR3 covers 14 residues. Trimming at V came to 6 bases and at J to 4 bases, leaving 5 bases not matched to a gene. Germline CDR1 is NNHNN and CDR2 is SYGAGS (reference sequence). The CDR3 here is CASVAWGGSETLYF. The part of the CDR3 DNA that was read is TGTGCCAGCGTCGCCTGGGGGGGCTCAGAA.

This clone is judged large. The gene symbols are mouse symbols. The read finishes 4 residues shy of the CDR3 end, and the germline J gene is used to complete it. V is TRBV1 and J is TRBJ2-7, with 8 bases matching TRBD2. CDR3 size: 14 residues. Germline CDR1 reads NSQYPW; CDR2 reads LRSPGD (reference sequence). The sequenced CDR3 bases are TGCACCTGCAGTGCTCACGGGACTGGTTAT. This codes for CTCSAHGTGY. The whole CDR3 sequence is CTCSAHGTGYEQYF.